Below, 21 T cell receptor beta chains from the same sample are listed, as sequenced in a study of chemoradiotherapy in HPV16-positive cancers. Produced via immunoSEQ multiplex PCR; TCRdb's table is partial and in-frame only. The sample has about 7,300 clones; 70% to 90% are singletons. Sequencing was performed on blood, taken from a patient who underwent chemoradiotherapy. These receptors originate from a human donor with HPV-associated anogenital cancer.

For the CDR3, the DNA is TGTGCCAGCAGTTCGGGACAGGGAAGGGCCTCTGGAAACACCATATATTTT. Translated: CASSSGQGRASGNTIYF. The genes are TRBV27 and TRBJ1-3; 9 positions agree with TRBD1. Germline CDR1 is MNHEY and CDR2 is SMNVEV (reference sequence). The V and J ends lost 4 bases and 0 bases, in that order; junction bases with no gene match: 7. The length of the CDR3 is 17 residues.

The chain employs TRBV29-1 and TRBJ1-1; D is perhaps TRBD1 (6 bases). The CDR3 extends over 11 amino acids. V lost 2 bases to trimming and J lost 8 bases, with 9 bases between them. Germline assignment: CDR1 SQVTM and CDR2 ANQGSEA. The CDR3 protein is CSVETGLEAFF. The DNA of the CDR3 is TGCAGCGTTGAAACAGGGTTAGAAGCTTTCTTT.

The chain is built from TRBV15 and TRBJ2-7; TRBD1 agrees at 11 bases. CDR1 is LNHNV, CDR2 YYDKDF, per germline (reference sequence). V lost 0 bases to trimming and J lost 4 bases; unmatched junction nucleotides: 5. The CDR3 covers 16 residues. CDR3 nucleotide sequence: TGTGCCACCAGCAGAGATGTCCGGGACAGGGGGTACGAGCAGTACTTC. This encodes CATSRDVRDRGYEQYF.

This sequence joins TRBV5-4 and TRBJ2-1, with D unresolved. This CDR3 has 12 amino acids. With 4 bases removed from V and 5 bases from J, the gap between germline ends came to 7 bases. Germline CDR1 and CDR2: SGHNT and YYREEE (reference sequence). CDR3 nucleotides: TGTGCCAGCAGCACGCAGAACAATGAGCAGTTCTTC. Translated: CASSTQNNEQFF. Full variable domain (missing parts from reference TRBV5-4 and TRBJ2-1): ETGVTQSPTHLIKTRGQQVTLRCSSQSGHNTVSWYQQALGQGPQFIFQYYREEENGRGNFPPRFSGLQFPNYSSELNVNALELDDSALYLCASSTQNNEQFFGPGTRLTVL.

The J gene is TRBJ1-5, the V gene TRBV5-1, with D possibly being TRBD1 (5 bases). This CDR3 is 14 amino acids long. Germline loops: CDR1 SGHRS, CDR2 YFSETQ. Trimming left V 0 bases short and J 6 bases short, with 10 bases between. The CDR3 spells CASSLESGSQPQHF. CDR3 coding DNA: TGCGCCAGCAGCTTGGAGTCAGGGAGTCAGCCCCAGCATTTT.

This chain uses TRBV18 with TRBJ2-2; D perhaps matches TRBD2 (5 bases). With 3 bases removed from V and 7 bases from J, the gap between germline ends came to 12 bases. The V gene's germline CDR1 is KGHSH and CDR2 LQKENI. The CDR3 covers 14 residues. CDR3 loop: CASSPSGTDGELFF. As DNA, the CDR3 is TGTGCCAGCTCACCCTCGGGAACGGACGGGGAGCTGTTTTTT. Supplemented by reference TRBV18 and TRBJ2-2, the full variable domain reads NAGVMQNPRHLVRRRGQEARLRCSPMKGHSHVYWYRQLPEEGLKFMVYLQKENIIDESGMPKERFSAEFPKEGPSILRIQQVVRGDSAAYFCASSPSGTDGELFFGEGSRLTVL.

The genes are TRBV9 and TRBJ1-1; D remains ambiguous. The CDR3 has 12 residues. Germline V gene data show CDR1 as SGDLS and CDR2 as YYNGEE. Trimming pared 4 bases from V and 6 bases from J, leaving 10 bases between. CDR3 sequence reads: CASSPHTAEAFF. CDR3 in DNA: TGTGCCAGCAGCCCCCACACTGCTGAAGCTTTCTTT.

J is TRBJ1-1 and V is TRBV7-9, with 11 bases lining up with TRBD1. CDR1 SEHNR and CDR2 FQNEAQ come from the germline V gene (reference sequence). The CDR3 spans 13 residues. V was pared by 4 bases and J by 6 bases, with 1 base of the junction left unmatched. This CDR3 reads CASSWGQGAEAFF. For the CDR3, the DNA is TGTGCCAGCAGCTGGGGACAGGGGGCTGAAGCTTTCTTT.

This clone has just one count. The DNA for the CDR3 is TGTGCCAGCAGTTTACCGACAGGGGGATCTGGAAACACCATATATTTT. Translated, it gives CASSLPTGGSGNTIYF. J is TRBJ1-3 and V is TRBV28; 9 bases fit TRBD1. Germline trimming cut 2 bases from V and 1 base from J; bases unmatched to any gene: 3. Germline V gene sequence: CDR1 MDHEN, CDR2 SYDVKM. The CDR3 loop spans 16 amino acids.

The chain carries TRBV5-1 and TRBJ2-1; 10 bases match TRBD2. V dropped 4 bases and J dropped 10; count of bases not matched to a gene: 11. CDR3 length equals 15 residues. CDR1 is SGHRS and CDR2 is YFSETQ in the germline V gene. CDR3 residues: CASSVLAGDFKEQFF. Here the CDR3 DNA reads TGCGCCAGCAGCGTCCTAGCGGGGGATTTCAAAGAGCAGTTCTTC. Filled out from reference TRBV5-1 and TRBJ2-1, the complete variable domain reads KAGVTQTPRYLIKTRGQQVTLSCSPISGHRSVSWYQQTPGQGLQFLFEYFSETQRNKGNFPGRFSGRQFSNSRSEMNVSTLELGDSALYLCASSVLAGDFKEQFFGPGTRLTVL.

This chain uses TRBV5-4 with TRBJ2-7; 9 bases map to TRBD1. The germline V gene encodes CDR1 SGHNT and CDR2 YYREEE (reference sequence). The CDR3 is made up of 14 amino acids. J was trimmed by 3 bases and V by 0 bases; bases with no gene match: 1. CDR3 region: CASSLGQGGYEQYF. The CDR3 nucleotides are TGTGCCAGCAGCTTGGGACAGGGGGGCTACGAGCAGTACTTC. The whole variable domain, remainder taken from reference TRBV5-4 and TRBJ2-7, is ETGVTQSPTHLIKTRGQQVTLRCSSQSGHNTVSWYQQALGQGPQFIFQYYREEENGRGNFPPRFSGLQFPNYSSELNVNALELDDSALYLCASSLGQGGYEQYFGPGTRLTVT.

The chain recombines TRBV19 with TRBJ2-5; 7 bases fit TRBD2. J was trimmed by 5 bases and V by 4 bases; bases with no gene match: 4. CDR1 is LNHDA, CDR2 SQIVND, per germline (reference sequence). The CDR3 contains 13 residues. CDR3 nucleotides: TGTGCCAGTAGTAAGGGAGGGGTCGAGACCCAGTACTTC. This sequence encodes CASSKGGVETQYF.

The chain joins TRBV6-5 to TRBJ2-5, with a weak D call TRBD1 (5 bases). The CDR3 contains 15 residues. The V gene lost 5 bases and the J gene lost 4 bases, with 17 bases spanning the gap. Germline V lookup: CDR1 MNHEY, CDR2 SVGAGI. CDR3 DNA sequence: TGTGCCAGCAGTCCGACGCAGGGAATAGGAGAGACCCAGTACTTC. Its translation: CASSPTQGIGETQYF.

The chain uses TRBV7-2 and TRBJ2-7; D unclear. The CDR3 has 13 amino acids. V dropped 5 bases and J dropped 3 bases, with 11 bases sitting between them. Germline V lookup: CDR1 SGHTA, CDR2 FQGNSA. Here the CDR3 reads CASSQFTHYEQYV. In nucleotides, the CDR3 is TGTGCCAGCAGCCAATTTACCCACTACGAGCAGTACGTC.

This clone has a handful of counts. The chain is built from TRBV5-1 and TRBJ2-2; D gene uncertain. This CDR3 spans 15 amino acids. V lost 1 base and J lost 4, with 11 bases in between. Germline-derived CDR1 and CDR2 are SGHRS and YFSETQ. CDR3 bases: TGCGCCAGCAGCTTGACCACCACGAGCACCGGGGAGCTGTTTTTT. Its translation is CASSLTTTSTGELFF.

The V call is TRBV2, the J call TRBJ2-7; D call uncertain. Germline CDR1 reads SNHLY; CDR2 reads FYNNEI. The CDR3 totals 13 residues. Trimming took 2 bases from V and 3 from J, leaving 8 bases between them. The CDR3 reads CASSENPYYEQYV. The CDR3, as DNA: TGTGCCAGCAGTGAAAATCCATACTACGAGCAGTACGTC.

The chain uses TRBV5-6 and TRBJ1-2; D gene unclear. The germline CDR1 and CDR2 sequences are SGHDT and YYEEEE. The CDR3 sequence is 17 residues long. V lost 2 bases to trimming and J lost 2 bases, with 19 bases between them. CDR3 sequence: CASSLGELRLANYGYTF. The DNA of the CDR3 is TGTGCCAGCAGCTTAGGCGAGTTGAGGCTAGCGAACTATGGCTACACCTTC. The whole variable domain, filled in from reference TRBV5-6 and TRBJ1-2, reads DAGVTQSPTHLIKTRGQQVTLRCSPKSGHDTVSWYQQALGQGPQFIFQYYEEEERQRGNFPDRFSGHQFPNYSSELNVNALLLGDSALYLCASSLGELRLANYGYTFGSGTRLTVV.

The V and J genes are TRBV4-1 and TRBJ2-7; D is tentatively TRBD1 or TRBD2 (5 bases each). Germline values: CDR1 MGHRA, CDR2 YSYEKL. The CDR3 has 13 amino acids. V was cut by 0 bases and J by 7 bases, with 10 bases left in between. Written as DNA, the CDR3 is TGCGCCAGCAGCCAAGATGAGGGGCGAGAGCAGTACGTC. It yields the protein CASSQDEGREQYV.

Here the CDR3 reads CASSEDSLREHF. In DNA, the CDR3 is TGTGCCAGCAGTGAAGACTCCCTACGTGAGCATTTT. The V and J genes are TRBV2 and TRBJ1-5; D is uncertain. From germline, CDR1 is SNHLY and CDR2 FYNNEI. Trimming removed 1 base at V and 14 bases at J, with 12 bases between. CDR3 length: 12 amino acids.

The rearrangement links TRBV7-8 to TRBJ2-7, with a weak D call TRBD2 (7 bases). Germline V gene data show CDR1 as SGHVS and CDR2 as FQNEAQ. The V and J ends lost 5 bases and 3 bases respectively, with 20 bases between them. The CDR3 extends over 16 amino acids. Here the CDR3 reads CASSPGRGAGLYEQYV. In DNA, the CDR3 is TGTGCCAGCAGCCCGGGCCGGGGGGCTGGTCTCTACGAGCAGTACGTC.

This clone was picked up a small number of times. This chain joins TRBV6-1 and TRBJ1-2; D not certain. The germline gives CDR1 MNHNS, CDR2 SASEGT. V gave up 7 bases and J gave up 2 bases, with 8 bases separating them. The CDR3 runs to 12 residues. This CDR3 reads CASKDINYGYTF. The CDR3 nucleotides are TGTGCCAGCAAAGACATAAACTATGGCTACACCTTC.